Shown below are 10 T cell receptor beta chains from a single sample sequenced in a study of blood T cells in healthy people across ages. Primed by a sample-barcoded 5' primer and a J-beta primer mix, a second PCR proceeded for roughly 7 to 12 cycles. TCRdb fed the 5' RACE reads into MiXCR, producing one record per CDR3 protein. The data hold under 1,100,000 distinct CDR3 sequences, with roughly 24% observed a single time. These same data were also listed under a study on T cells of mothers and their children.

The sequenced material came from blood. These receptors all stem from a girl between 2 and 10 years old in good health.

The chain employs TRBV12-5 and TRBJ1-4; D unresolved. In germline, CDR1 is LGHNT, CDR2 FRNRAP. The CDR3 sequence is 12 residues long. Trimming stripped 7 bases from V and 5 bases from J, with 8 bases between. CDR3 sequence: CASAEWNEKLFF. CDR3 DNA sequence: TGTGCTAGTGCCGAGTGGAATGAAAAACTGTTTTTT.

This clonotype was observed a handful of times. This chain connects TRBV4-2 to TRBJ1-1; D gene unclear. Deletions cut 1 base from V and 1 base from J, with 7 bases between. Germline lookup yields CDR1 LGHNA and CDR2 YNFKEQ. The CDR3 has 14 residues. Here the CDR3 reads CASSQVKGNTEAFF. The CDR3 coding sequence is TGTGCCAGCAGCCAAGTCAAGGGGAACACTGAAGCTTTCTTT.

This clonotype has only a few counts. The rearrangement links TRBV28 to TRBJ1-5, with a tentative D call TRBD1 (6 bases). V was shortened by 3 bases and J by 3 bases, with 15 bases between the two germline ends. The CDR3 totals 16 residues. Germline CDR1 is MDHEN and CDR2 is SYDVKM. CDR3 residues: CASSFGGRALNQPQHF. The CDR3 region has the DNA TGTGCCAGCAGTTTTGGGGGCAGGGCTCTCAATCAGCCCCAGCATTTT. Supplemented by reference TRBV28 and TRBJ1-5, the full variable domain reads DVKVTQSSRYLVKRTGEKVFLECVQDMDHENMFWYRQDPGLGLRLIYFSYDVKMKEKGDIPEGYSVSREKKERFSLILESASTNQTSMYLCASSFGGRALNQPQHFGDGTRLSIL.

J is TRBJ1-5 and V is TRBV7-8; D gene ambiguous. Germline values: CDR1 SGHVS, CDR2 FQNEAQ. V lost 2 bases and J lost 2, with 13 bases in between. The CDR3 sequence is 16 residues long. CDR3 bases: TGTGCCAGCAGCTTAAATACGGGGTTGGGCAATCAGCCCCAGCATTTT. Protein: CASSLNTGLGNQPQHF.

Regarding this clonotype: An end of the junction does not agree with germline; a read error may underlie this. V is TRBV15 and J is TRBJ1-6, with no clear D. CDR1 is LNHNV, CDR2 YYDKDF, per germline (reference sequence). This CDR3 spans 15 amino acids. In nucleotides, the CDR3 is TGTGCCGCCAGCAAGGTCGGCCGGGGTGGTTCACCCCTCCACTTT. Residues: CAASKVGRGGSPLHF.

The chain recombines TRBV28 with TRBJ1-6, with D possibly being TRBD1 (5 bases). The V end was cut by 4 bases, the J end by 12 bases, with 13 bases between. The germline gives CDR1 MDHEN, CDR2 SYDVKM. The length of the CDR3 is 13 residues. CDR3 bases: TGTGCCAGCAGTTCCCATCAGGGAGAACCCCTCCACTTT. As protein: CASSSHQGEPLHF.

This rearrangement joins TRBV3-1 to TRBJ2-1; TRBD2 agrees at 11 bases. In germline, CDR1 is LGHDT, CDR2 YNNKEL (reference sequence). The CDR3 is 15 residues long. The junction had 6 bases not matched to a gene; V was cut back by 3 bases and J by 8 bases. Here the CDR3 DNA reads TGTGCCAGCAGCCATACTAGCGGGAGAAAGGATGAGCAGTTCTTC. Amino acids: CASSHTSGRKDEQFF.

The V and J genes are TRBV7-2 and TRBJ1-1; no clear D gene. The CDR3 is 13 amino acids. Trimming took 5 bases from V and 8 from J, leaving 15 bases between them. Germline CDR1 reads SGHTA; CDR2 reads FQGNSA. CDR3 amino acids: CASSPGIDREAFF. CDR3 coding DNA: TGTGCCAGCAGCCCCGGGATAGATCGCGAAGCTTTCTTT.

This clonotype was seen a few times. J is TRBJ1-2 and V is TRBV15; D gene uncertain. CDR1 is LNHNV, CDR2 YYDKDF, per germline (reference sequence). The CDR3 extends over 16 amino acids. Trimming left V 0 bases short and J 6 bases short, with 17 bases between. CDR3 sequence: CATSRDGSTATDGYTF. In DNA form, the CDR3 reads TGTGCCACCAGCAGAGATGGGTCAACAGCCACTGATGGCTACACCTTC.

The chain employs TRBV6-6 and TRBJ1-2; the D gene is possibly TRBD1 (6 bases). Trimming removed 2 bases from V and 8 bases from J, with 18 bases in between. The V gene's germline CDR1 is MNHNY and CDR2 SVGAGI (reference sequence). This CDR3 is built from 15 residues. CDR3 nucleotides: TGTGCCAGCAGTTACGTCGGCCCGGGGGCGCGGGGCTACACCTTC. Translation: CASSYVGPGARGYTF.